The rows below give T cell receptor beta chains drawn from one sample of a study of T cell repertoires in cytomegalovirus infection. TCRdb ran MiXCR on the reads and lists one entry per CDR3 protein. Here the sample spans around 190,000 distinct CDR3 sequences, over 13% being singletons. Sequenced input: PBMCs. The receptors originated from a human donor in good health (CMV status not recorded). Some clones in this sample may be carry-over from other donors' samples. Both conserved end residues are part of each CDR3. A D gene is named only where the DNA matches it firmly. The size field is filled for only some rows; it gives once, few, many or a size class.

clone size	V gene	J gene	D gene	CDR3 DNA	CDR3 protein
few	TRBV10-3	TRBJ1-1	TRBD1	TGTGCCATCAGTGATAGGGGGACAGACACACTACCTGAAGCTTTCTTT	CAISDRGTDTLPEAFF
many	TRBV7-2	TRBJ2-1	TRBD1	TGTGCCAGCAGCCCGGACAGGGCGGGCTATGAGCAGTTCTTC	CASSPDRAGYEQFF
few	TRBV6-1	TRBJ1-1	-	TGTGCCAGCAGAAGTCGGGCAGGATTGATCACTGAAGCTTTCTTT	CASRSRAGLITEAFF
many	TRBV5-6	TRBJ1-2	-	TGTGCCAGCAGGGGGACATTCTCCGATGGCTACACCTTC	CASRGTFSDGYTF
-	TRBV5-5	TRBJ1-2	TRBD1	TGTGCCAGCAGCGGAATAACGACAGGGGCCTATGGCTACACCTTC	CASSGITTGAYGYTF
few	TRBV20-1	TRBJ2-5	-	TGCAGTGCTAGAGATCAGATGAACCAAGAGACCCAGTACTTC	CSARDQMNQETQYF
few	TRBV20-1	TRBJ1-1	-	TGCAGTGCTAGAGATGTCCAAAGGGGCCTGAACACTGAAGCTTTCTTT	CSARDVQRGLNTEAFF
many	TRBV6-2/TRBV6-3	TRBJ2-7	-	TGTGCCAGCAGTTACTCGGGGCAGGGTATCTACGAGCAGTACTTC	CASSYSGQGIYEQYF
few	TRBV12-3/TRBV12-4	TRBJ2-7	TRBD1	TGTGCCAGCAGCTCCACAGGGGGCCGGAGCTCCTACGAGCAGTACTTC	CASSSTGGRSSYEQYF
-	TRBV25-1	TRBJ2-3	-	TGTGCCAGCAGTGTGGGGACGGTTACAGATACGCAGTATTTT	CASSVGTVTDTQYF
few	TRBV7-3	TRBJ2-3	TRBD2	TGTGCCAGCAGCACCATAGCGGGGGGCACAGATACGCAGTATTTT	CASSTIAGGTDTQYF
many	TRBV7-9	TRBJ2-7	-	TGTGCCAGCAGCTCCCGATCTGACTACGAGCAGTACTTC	CASSSRSDYEQYF
-	TRBV15	TRBJ2-7	TRBD1	TGTGCCACCAGCGGGAACGCGGGGACAGGGTACGCCGAGCAGTACTTC	CATSGNAGTGYAEQYF
-	TRBV29-1	TRBJ2-4	-	TGCAGCGTTGTGTTAAGGGGATTAGCCAAAAACATTCAGTACTTC	CSVVLRGLAKNIQYF
few	TRBV11-1	TRBJ1-1	-	TGTGCCAGCAGCTTGGGCTTAGGGAACACTGAAGCTTTCTTT	CASSLGLGNTEAFF
-	TRBV5-4	TRBJ2-2	-	TGTGCCAGCAGCCGCTGGGGAATAGGGGAGCTGTTTTTT	CASSRWGIGELFF
few	TRBV25-1	TRBJ1-2	-	TGTGCCACAGGAGGGCATGGCTACACCTTC	CATGGHGYTF
many	TRBV10-3	TRBJ1-5	TRBD1	TGTGCCATCAGTGTGGAGCAGGGGGGTCAGCCCCAGCATTTT	CAISVEQGGQPQHF
many	TRBV7-2	TRBJ1-5	-	TGTGCCAGCAGCTTTCAGGGTCAGCCCCAGCATTTT	CASSFQGQPQHF
few	TRBV5-4	TRBJ1-1	TRBD1	TGTGCCAGCAGCTTCCGGGACAGCTACACTGAAGCTTTCTTT	CASSFRDSYTEAFF
-	TRBV29-1	TRBJ2-7	-	TGCAGCGTTGTGACAGAAACTTTCTACGAGCAGTACTTC	CSVVTETFYEQYF
-	TRBV20-1	TRBJ2-1	TRBD2	TGCAGTGCAGACCTTAGCGGGAGGGCCAAGAATGAGCAGTTCTTC	CSADLSGRAKNEQFF
many	TRBV12-3/TRBV12-4	TRBJ2-1	TRBD2	TGTGCCAGCAGTCTCAGGCGGGGGGTCTACAATGAGCAGTTCTTC	CASSLRRGVYNEQFF
few	TRBV29-1	TRBJ1-2	TRBD1	TGCAGCGTGGGTACAGGGGAGGTGAACTATGGCTACACCTTC	CSVGTGEVNYGYTF
few	TRBV14	TRBJ1-2	-	TGTGCCAGCAGCCAAGACCTCGCAGCTAACTATGGCTACACCTTC	CASSQDLAANYGYTF
many	TRBV10-3	TRBJ1-4	-	TGTGCCATCAGTGAGTCGATAGGAGGACTTGCAACTAATGAAAAACTGTTTTTT	CAISESIGGLATNEKLFF
-	TRBV14	TRBJ2-7	TRBD1	TGTGCCAGCAGTTGGACAGGGACGTCCAACGAGCAGTACTTC	CASSWTGTSNEQYF